This T cell receptor (beta chain) was recovered during a study of early T cells in non-severe SARS-CoV-2 infection. This clonotype was counted many times. TCRdb fed the 5' RACE reads into MiXCR, producing one record per CDR3 protein. The repertoire has 39,000 or so distinct CDR3 sequences, less than 7% of them found once; the top ten carry 4% to 4.5%. The origin of this receptor is an adult who was a healthcare worker with PCR-confirmed SARS-CoV-2 infection or an uninfected control (not recorded which). The source material was whole blood, sampled at baseline.

DNA of the CDR3: TGTGCCAGCAGTTTACAGCGGGCACTCCTAAGGGGCTTCAATGAGCAGTTCTTC. Translated, it gives CASSLQRALLRGFNEQFF. This rearrangement joins TRBV28 to TRBJ2-1; D is perhaps TRBD2 (6 bases). Germline V gives CDR1 MDHEN, CDR2 SYDVKM. Trimming left V 2 bases short and J 6 bases short, with 23 bases between. The CDR3 covers 18 residues.